This T cell receptor beta chain was sequenced for a study of blood T cell repertoires in COVID-19. Background on the study: The cDNA or gDNA used as material had been derived from T cells, B-cell-depleted T cells, or PBMCs.

Profiling relied on immunoSEQ multiplex PCR, and the TCRdb table lists in-frame clones only, not all of them. The sample contains hundreds of thousands of clones, 85% to 90% of which appear only once. The sample holds one count of this clone. Germline CDR1 and CDR2: SGHRS and YFSETQ. The V and J ends lost 7 bases and 0 bases respectively, with 14 bases between them. The CDR3 contains 14 residues. Enrollment of patients from Seattle took place during active infection, with longitudinal follow-up. V usage is TRBV5-1 and J usage is TRBJ2-7, with D maybe TRBD1 (6 bases). The sample consisted of peripheral blood. This receptor was identified in a man in his fifties or sixties with COVID-19, enrolled during active disease. The CDR3 here is CASQGTGSSYEQYF. The CDR3 nucleotides read TGCGCCAGCCAAGGCACAGGGAGCTCCTACGAGCAGTACTTC.